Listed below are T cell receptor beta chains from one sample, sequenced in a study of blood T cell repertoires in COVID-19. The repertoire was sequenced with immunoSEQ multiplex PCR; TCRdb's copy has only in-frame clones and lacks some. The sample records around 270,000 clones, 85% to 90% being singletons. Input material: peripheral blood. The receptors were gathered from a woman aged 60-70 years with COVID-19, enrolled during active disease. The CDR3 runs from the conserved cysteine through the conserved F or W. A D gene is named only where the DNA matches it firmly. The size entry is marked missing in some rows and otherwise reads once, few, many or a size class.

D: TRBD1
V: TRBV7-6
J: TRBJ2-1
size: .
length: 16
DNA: TGTGCCAGCAGCTCTCCTGGGACAGGGGGCGGCGATGAGCAGTTCTTC
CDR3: CASSSPGTGGGDEQFF

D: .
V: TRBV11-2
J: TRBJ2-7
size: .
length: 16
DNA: TGTGCCAGCAGCTTAGATCGAGCTACCGTTACCTACGAGCAGTACTTC
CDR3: CASSLDRATVTYEQYF

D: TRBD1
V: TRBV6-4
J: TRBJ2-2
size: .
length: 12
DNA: TGTGCCAGCAGCACAGGGGGCGGGGAGCTGTTTTTT
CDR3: CASSTGGGELFF

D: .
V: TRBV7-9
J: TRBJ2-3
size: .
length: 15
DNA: TGTGCCAGCAGCTTCCAAGGAGCAAGCACAGATACGCAGTATTTT
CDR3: CASSFQGASTDTQYF

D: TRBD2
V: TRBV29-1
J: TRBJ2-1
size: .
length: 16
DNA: TGCAGCGCTGCGGGTACTAGCGGGCTCTCCTACAATGAGCAGTTCTTC
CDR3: CSAAGTSGLSYNEQFF

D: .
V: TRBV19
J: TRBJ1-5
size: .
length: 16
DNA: TGTGCCAGTAGTATAGGGCCAGGGCGGGATCTGCAGCCCCAGCATTTT
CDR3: CASSIGPGRDLQPQHF

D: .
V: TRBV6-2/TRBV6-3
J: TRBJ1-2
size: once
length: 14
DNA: TGTGCCAGCAGTTACGGGGGCATTTCATCTGGCTACACCTTC
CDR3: CASSYGGISSGYTF

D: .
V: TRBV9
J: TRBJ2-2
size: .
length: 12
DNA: TGTGCCAGCAGCGTTAATACCGGGGAGCTGTTTTTT
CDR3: CASSVNTGELFF

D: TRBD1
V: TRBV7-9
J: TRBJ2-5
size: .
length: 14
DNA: TGTGCCAGCAGCCAGACAGGGGGCGGGGAGACCCAGTACTTC
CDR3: CASSQTGGGETQYF

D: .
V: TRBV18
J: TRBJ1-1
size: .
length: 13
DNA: TGTGCCAGCTCCGCCCAGGGGAGGGCTGAAGCTTTCTTT
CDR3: CASSAQGRAEAFF

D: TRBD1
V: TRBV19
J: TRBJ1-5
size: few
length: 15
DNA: TGTGCCAGTAGTGGGACAGGGGGAAACAATCAGCCCCAGCATTTT
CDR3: CASSGTGGNNQPQHF

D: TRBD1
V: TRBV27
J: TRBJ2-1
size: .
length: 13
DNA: TGTGCCAGCAGTTTCCAAGGGGGCCGGGGGCAGTTCTTC
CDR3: CASSFQGGRGQFF

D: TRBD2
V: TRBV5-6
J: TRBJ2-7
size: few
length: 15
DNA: TGTGCCAGCAGCGGGGGACTAGCGGAGTTCTACGAGCAGTACTTC
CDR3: CASSGGLAEFYEQYF

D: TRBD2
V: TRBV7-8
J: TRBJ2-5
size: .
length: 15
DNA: TGTGCCAGCAGCACGAGCGGGAGTGTGAAGGAGACCCAGTACTTC
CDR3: CASSTSGSVKETQYF

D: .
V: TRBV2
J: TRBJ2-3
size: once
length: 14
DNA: TGTGCCAGCCGGACACCTGGTTGGACAGATACGCAGTATTTT
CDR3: CASRTPGWTDTQYF

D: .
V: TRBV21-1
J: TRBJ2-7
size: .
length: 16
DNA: TGTGCCAGCAGCAGTACGGGCGGGTATAGCTCCTACGAGCAGTACTTC
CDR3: CASSSTGGYSSYEQYF